The clone carrying this T cell receptor (beta chain) was counted between two and nine times. The germline V gene has CDR1 SGHDT and CDR2 YYEEEE. Trimming cost V 4 bases and J 5 bases; bases outside gene matches: 9. This CDR3 is built from 16 residues. Through a sample-barcoded 5' primer and a J-beta primer mix, a second PCR was run for roughly 6 to 11 cycles. TCRdb ran MiXCR on the 5' RACE reads and lists one entry per CDR3 protein. The sample has about 800,000 distinct CDR3 sequences; around a quarter are singletons. The data stem from a study of blood T cells in healthy people across ages. This same sample was also taken into another study, of T cells of mothers and their children. Per that study: Related mother-child pairs shared slightly more overlap than unrelated pairs, but the difference was non-significant.

Source material: blood. This receptor was obtained from a boy aged 10-17 years in good health. The chain is built from TRBV5-6 and TRBJ2-7, with 13 bases aligning to TRBD2. CDR3 sequence reads: CASSRRTSGGRNEQYF. The CDR3 nucleotides are TGTGCCAGCAGCCGACGGACTAGCGGGGGACGTAACGAGCAGTACTTC.